Below are 20 T cell receptor beta chains sequenced from a single sample in a study of CD8 T cells in ankylosing spondylitis. TCRdb ran MiXCR on the 5' RACE reads and lists one entry per CDR3 protein. The sample has some 13,000 distinct CDR3 sequences, under 3.5% seen once. Material for sequencing was blood, either unsorted or a sorted T cell fraction (not recorded which). The origin of the receptors is a male donor with ankylosing spondylitis or in good health (not recorded which).

The table lists this clonotype with many counts. The genes are TRBV9 and TRBJ2-2; the match to TRBD1 covers 7 bases. Germline V gene sequence: CDR1 SGDLS, CDR2 YYNGEE. The CDR3 is 15 amino acids. The V gene end was trimmed by 0 bases and the J gene end by 6 bases; junction bases not matched to a gene: 5. CDR3 sequence reads: CASSVEGARAGELFF. CDR3 nucleotide sequence: TGTGCCAGCAGCGTAGAGGGGGCGCGAGCCGGGGAGCTGTTTTTT.

This clonotype was counted many times. The V gene is TRBV9, the J gene TRBJ1-1; weak D call: TRBD1 (5 bases). V was pared by 0 bases and J by 1 base, with 16 bases between. CDR1 and CDR2 from the germline V gene are SGDLS and YYNGEE. The CDR3 length is 17 residues. The CDR3 loop is CASSVDPRGSWNTEAFF. CDR3 coding DNA: TGTGCCAGCAGCGTAGATCCTAGGGGCAGTTGGAACACTGAAGCTTTCTTT.

Many counts were recorded for this clonotype. The rearrangement uses TRBV9 and TRBJ1-3, with 7 bases fitting TRBD1. The junction had 7 bases not matched to a gene; V was cut back by 3 bases and J by 4 bases. This CDR3 is built from 15 residues. Germline CDR1 SGDLS, CDR2 YYNGEE. Here the CDR3 DNA reads TGTGCCAGCAGCGCAATTGGGGACAGAGGAAACACCATATATTTT. Residues: CASSAIGDRGNTIYF.

At least ten counts were recorded for this clonotype. The chain joins TRBV9 to TRBJ1-1; the match to TRBD1 covers 7 bases. V lost 4 bases and J lost 0; bases outside the gene matches: 6. The CDR3 sequence is 15 residues long. Looked up from germline, CDR1 is SGDLS and CDR2 is YYNGEE. The CDR3 sequence: CASSPGGYMNTEAFF. The CDR3 nucleotides read TGTGCCAGCAGCCCAGGGGGATACATGAACACTGAAGCTTTCTTT.

This clonotype is large. This sequence joins TRBV9 and TRBJ2-5; 13 bases fit TRBD2. J lost 5 bases, V lost 3 bases, and 4 bases had no gene match. Germline CDR1 reads SGDLS; CDR2 reads YYNGEE. This CDR3 contains 15 residues. The CDR3 bases are TGTGCCAGCAGCGGAGGACTAGCGGGGGAGGAGACCCAGTACTTC. It yields the protein CASSGGLAGEETQYF.

This clonotype was detected many times. V usage is TRBV9 and J usage is TRBJ1-3; 8 bases line up with TRBD1. The germline gives CDR1 SGDLS, CDR2 YYNGEE. The CDR3 spans 17 residues. The V segment lost 3 bases and the J segment 2 bases; nucleotides outside the gene matches: 10. The CDR3 sequence is CASSDLRQGSTGNTIYF. In DNA, the CDR3 is TGTGCCAGCAGCGACCTTCGACAGGGGTCAACTGGAAACACCATATATTTT.

In this sample, this clonotype is medium-sized. The V and J genes are TRBV9 and TRBJ2-2; 7 nucleotides line up with TRBD1. The germline CDR1 and CDR2 sequences are SGDLS and YYNGEE. The CDR3 runs 15 residues. V lost 0 bases, J lost 4 bases, and 3 bases stayed unmatched. For the CDR3, the DNA is TGTGCCAGCAGCGTAGGCAGGGGGACCACCGGGGAGCTGTTTTTT. Translation: CASSVGRGTTGELFF.

This clonotype was seen ten or more times. The J gene is TRBJ2-2, the V gene TRBV9; D unclear. Trimming stripped 0 bases from V and 4 bases from J, with 4 bases between. The CDR3 totals 13 residues. The germline gives CDR1 SGDLS, CDR2 YYNGEE. The CDR3 loop reads CASSVGATGELFF. CDR3 sequence (DNA): TGTGCCAGCAGCGTAGGAGCCACCGGGGAGCTGTTTTTT.

The table lists this clonotype with many counts. The CDR3 sequence: CASSVSGSDTGELFF. The DNA for the CDR3 is TGTGCCAGCAGCGTCTCAGGGTCCGACACCGGGGAGCTGTTTTTT. V usage is TRBV9 and J usage is TRBJ2-2; weak D call: TRBD1 (5 bases). Between the trimmed V and J ends, which lost 2 bases and 3 bases, there was a span of 11 bases. The CDR3 sequence is 15 residues long. Germline CDR1 and CDR2: SGDLS and YYNGEE.

This clonotype was counted ten times or more. The chain employs TRBV9 and TRBJ2-1, with D unclear. V dropped 0 bases and J dropped 0 bases, with 7 bases sitting between them. The CDR3 extends over 15 amino acids. Germline CDR1 SGDLS, CDR2 YYNGEE. DNA for the CDR3: TGTGCCAGCAGCGTAGGTTCGAGCTCCTACAATGAGCAGTTCTTC. Protein product: CASSVGSSSYNEQFF.

This clonotype was counted ten times or more. The genes are TRBV9 and TRBJ1-4; D is undetermined. The CDR3 is 14 residues long. V dropped 0 bases and J dropped 12 bases, with 15 bases sitting between them. Germline loops: CDR1 SGDLS, CDR2 YYNGEE. As DNA, the CDR3 is TGTGCCAGCAGCGTAGAGGACGGAGGGAAACAACTGTTTTTT. It specifies CASSVEDGGKQLFF.

This chain joins TRBV12-2 and TRBJ2-7; the table names TRBD2, a call not compared with the DNA. TRBV12-2 is tagged as a pseudogene. This CDR3 has 21 residues. For the CDR3, the DNA is TGTGCAAGTCGCTTAGCCCGTCAACCCAGGGAGGGGATGCTGAGCTCCTACGAGCAGTACTTC. It codes for CASRLARQPREGMLSSYEQYF.

This clonotype came up many times. The chain joins TRBV9 to TRBJ2-3; TRBD1 aligns across 8 bases. CDR3 size: 17 residues. The germline V gene encodes CDR1 SGDLS and CDR2 YYNGEE. The J segment lost 2 bases and the V segment lost 0 bases, leaving 8 bases of the junction unmatched. In DNA, the CDR3 is TGTGCCAGCAGCGTAGGGGCAGGGGGCCCTCCCACAGATACGCAGTATTTT. Amino acid sequence: CASSVGAGGPPTDTQYF.

This clonotype was observed many times. V and J are TRBV9 and TRBJ1-6, with D uncertain. CDR1 is SGDLS, CDR2 YYNGEE, per germline. The CDR3 extends over 15 amino acids. The V end was cut by 4 bases, the J end by 7 bases, with 15 bases between. The CDR3 here is CASSTQTGLNSPLHF. DNA for the CDR3: TGTGCCAGCAGCACCCAGACTGGCTTGAATTCACCCCTCCACTTT.

This clonotype was recorded at least ten times. This chain connects TRBV9 to TRBJ2-7, with 11 bases lining up with TRBD2. The trim removed 2 bases at V and 6 bases at J, leaving 7 bases unmatched. This CDR3 is 15 amino acids long. CDR1 SGDLS and CDR2 YYNGEE come from the germline V gene. The CDR3 region is CASSVFSGGDSEQYF. CDR3 nucleotide sequence: TGTGCCAGCAGCGTTTTTAGCGGGGGGGATTCCGAGCAGTACTTC.

This clonotype was detected many times. This sequence joins TRBV9 and TRBJ2-1; TRBD1 matches at 12 bases. Trimming at V came to 3 bases and at J to 3 bases, leaving 1 base not matched to a gene. CDR3 length: 15 amino acids. The V gene's germline CDR1 is SGDLS and CDR2 YYNGEE. The CDR3 here is CASSGDRGLYNEQFF. The DNA for the CDR3 is TGTGCCAGCAGCGGGGACAGGGGGCTCTACAATGAGCAGTTCTTC.

In its sample, this clonotype was seen many times. The genes are TRBV9 and TRBJ1-2; TRBD1 matches 10 bases. CDR1 is SGDLS and CDR2 is YYNGEE in the germline V gene. V lost 0 bases and J lost 2; bases outside the gene matches: 7. This CDR3 comprises 17 residues. The CDR3 DNA reads as TGTGCCAGCAGCGTAGGTGGGGACAGGGGTACCAACTATGGCTACACCTTC. Translated: CASSVGGDRGTNYGYTF.

This clonotype occurred many times. The V and J genes are TRBV9 and TRBJ1-1, with TRBD1 identical over 9 bases. Germline V gene sequence: CDR1 SGDLS, CDR2 YYNGEE. V was clipped by 0 bases and J by 0 bases; unmatched bases: 6. This CDR3 is built from 17 residues. CDR3 loop: CASSVEGQGSMNTEAFF. The CDR3 DNA sequence: TGTGCCAGCAGCGTAGAGGGACAGGGTAGCATGAACACTGAAGCTTTCTTT.

This clonotype was seen ten or more times. The CDR3 region is CASSNLGGQGVFNSPLHF. DNA for the CDR3: TGTGCCAGCAGCAACTTAGGTGGACAGGGGGTTTTTAATTCACCCCTCCACTTT. This sequence joins TRBV9 and TRBJ1-6; TRBD1 aligns across 10 bases. This CDR3 is built from 18 residues. CDR1 and CDR2 from the germline V gene are SGDLS and YYNGEE. V lost 4 bases, J lost 6 bases, and 13 bases stayed unmatched.

This clonotype was seen repeatedly, ten times or more. The J gene is TRBJ2-2, the V gene TRBV9; tentatively, D is TRBD2 (5 bases). The CDR3 covers 14 residues. Germline CDR1 is SGDLS and CDR2 is YYNGEE. V lost 0 bases and J lost 7, with 10 bases in between. In DNA, the CDR3 is TGTGCCAGCAGCGTAGTCGAGGGAATCGGGGAGCTGTTTTTT. Translating gives CASSVVEGIGELFF.